This TCR beta chain is from a study of blood T cell repertoires in COVID-19. The table came from immunoSEQ multiplex PCR; TCRdb's copy has only in-frame clones and leaves some out. The sample carries roughly 250,000 clones, around nine tenths recorded once. The sample comprised PBMCs or T cells enriched from blood (not recorded which). The origin of this receptor is a woman between 18 and 29 years old who had recovered from COVID-19.

The CDR3 protein is CASSLAGKLYGYTF. CDR3 in DNA: TGTGCCAGCAGCTTGGCAGGAAAGCTTTATGGCTACACCTTC. The chain uses TRBV7-9 and TRBJ1-2; D remains unclear. Germline V lookup: CDR1 SEHNR, CDR2 FQNEAQ (reference sequence). The CDR3 length is 14 residues. Trimming took off 3 bases at V and 5 bases at J, with 13 bases between the two ends.